Listed here is a single TCR beta chain. This record comes from a study of T-cell reconstitution after alpha-beta-depleted transplantation in children. CDR3 length equals 16 residues. V was clipped by 6 bases and J by 7 bases; unmatched bases: 11. Library preparation (for TCRbeta) was performed with unique molecular identifiers. TCRdb itself ran the PCR reads through MiXCR, one entry per CDR3 protein. Here the sample spans 420,000 or so distinct CDR3 sequences, 11% being singletons. The input for sequencing was PBMCs from the stem cell graft donor, taken from the stem cell graft. The chain has TRBV12-3 or TRBV12-4 and TRBJ2-1, with 11 bases fitting TRBD2. This receptor was identified in a human donor who donated a stem cell graft to a child with acute myeloid leukemia. CDR3 coding DNA: TGTGCCAGCAGCCCCCGCGCGGCTAGCGGGAGGAATGAGCAGTTCTTC. It specifies CASSPRAASGRNEQFF.